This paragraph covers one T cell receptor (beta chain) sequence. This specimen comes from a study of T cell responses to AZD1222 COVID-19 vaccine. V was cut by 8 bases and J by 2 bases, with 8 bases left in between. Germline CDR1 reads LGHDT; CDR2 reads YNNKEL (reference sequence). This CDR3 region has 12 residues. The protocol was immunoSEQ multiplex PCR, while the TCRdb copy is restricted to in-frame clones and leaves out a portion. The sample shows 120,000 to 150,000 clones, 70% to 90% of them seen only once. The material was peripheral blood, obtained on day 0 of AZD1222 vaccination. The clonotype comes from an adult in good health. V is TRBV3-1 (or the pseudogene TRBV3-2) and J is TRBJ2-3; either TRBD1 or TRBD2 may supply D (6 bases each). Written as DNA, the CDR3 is TGTGCCAGCCGGGGGCTCACAGATACGCAGTATTTT. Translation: CASRGLTDTQYF.